Listed below are T cell receptor beta chains from one sample, sequenced in a study of T cells after posttransplantation cyclophosphamide. Sequencing used immunoSEQ multiplex PCR; TCRdb keeps in-frame clones, though not all of them. The table lists about 52,000 clones, around 94% of them singletons. Source material: PBMCs. The receptors were sampled from a woman aged 30 to 39 in good health and a related stem cell transplant donor. CDR3s include the opening cysteine and the closing phenylalanine or tryptophan. The D gene is left open where the match is weak. Clone size, where shown, is once, few, many, or a class for clones that have expanded.

TRBD2 | TRBJ2-4 | . | TRBV6-1 | TGTGCCAGCAGTGAACTAGGGAGGGGTGGTCAGTACTTC | CASSELGRGGQYF
TRBD2 | TRBJ2-1 | . | TRBV30 | TGTGCCTGGAGTGGTCTTGCGGGGGGGGCCCTGGATGAGCAGTTCTTC | CAWSGLAGGALDEQFF
TRBD1 | TRBJ1-3 | . | TRBV11-2 | TGTGCCAGCAGCTCCTACAGGGGCTCTGGAAACACCATATATTTT | CASSSYRGSGNTIYF
. | TRBJ1-1 | . | TRBV13 | TGTGCCAGCAGCTGGGGGGATTCGAACACTGAAGCTTTCTTT | CASSWGDSNTEAFF
TRBD1 | TRBJ1-4 | . | TRBV4-3 | TGCGCCAGCAGCCAAGCGATAGGGACAGGGGCCGAAAAACTGTTTTTT | CASSQAIGTGAEKLFF
. | TRBJ1-1 | . | TRBV6-4 | TGTGCCAGCAGTGCTTCATGGGCGAACACTGAAGCTTTCTTT | CASSASWANTEAFF
. | TRBJ2-3 | . | TRBV29-1 | TGCAGCGTTTATGATGGGGGCCCAGATACGCAGTATTTT | CSVYDGGPDTQYF
. | TRBJ1-5 | . | TRBV6-1 | TGTGCCAGCAGTGAGGTGCGAAATCAGCCCCAGCATTTT | CASSEVRNQPQHF
TRBD2 | TRBJ2-1 | once | TRBV19 | TGTGCCAGTAGTCCCCGCTTACTAGCGGGGGGGTGGGATGAGCAGTTCTTC | CASSPRLLAGGWDEQFF
. | TRBJ2-1 | . | TRBV19 | TGTGCCAGTAGGCTAGGAACTGAGCAGTTCTTC | CASRLGTEQFF
. | TRBJ1-1 | . | TRBV4-3 | TGCGCCAGCAGCCAAGATGCGAGGAGGGACACTGAAGCTTTCTTT | CASSQDARRDTEAFF
TRBD1 | TRBJ1-2 | . | TRBV11-2 | TGTGCCAGCAGCTCTCAGGACAGGTCTAACTATGGCTACACCTTC | CASSSQDRSNYGYTF
. | TRBJ1-1 | . | TRBV18 | TGTGCCAGCTCACCATCCCTAGCCCGCACTGAAGCTTTCTTT | CASSPSLARTEAFF
. | TRBJ2-3 | . | TRBV4-2 | TGTGCCAGCAGCCCCCGCGGAAGCACAGATACGCAGTATTTT | CASSPRGSTDTQYF
. | TRBJ2-3 | . | TRBV20-1 | TGCAGTGCTCCCTACACAGATACGCAGTATTTT | CSAPYTDTQYF
TRBD1 | TRBJ2-2 | . | TRBV5-4 | TGTGCCAGCAGCTGGCCACAGGGGACGGGCGGGGAGCTGTTTTTT | CASSWPQGTGGELFF
. | TRBJ1-1 | . | TRBV18 | TGTGCCAGCTCACCTTTTGGACAGAACGAAGCTTTCTTT | CASSPFGQNEAFF
TRBD1 | TRBJ1-2 | . | TRBV19 | TGTGCCAGTACCCTCGGACAGGGGCTGATTAAAGGCTATGGCTACACCTTC | CASTLGQGLIKGYGYTF
. | TRBJ2-2 | once | TRBV27 | TGTGCCCCCCAGCGGACAGAGCTATACACCGGGGAGCTGTTTTTT | CAPQRTELYTGELFF
. | TRBJ2-2 | . | TRBV9 | TGTGCCAGCAGGACCCCTTGGGCAGGGAACACCGGGGAGCTGTTTTTT | CASRTPWAGNTGELFF
. | TRBJ2-7 | . | TRBV28 | TGTGCCAGCAGTTTAATGGCGGTTAGCTCCTACGAGCAGTACTTC | CASSLMAVSSYEQYF
. | TRBJ1-4 | . | TRBV4-1 | TGCGCCAGCAGCCACTCCTTACTCCGCTCGGCTAATGAAAAACTGTTTTTT | CASSHSLLRSANEKLFF